One T cell receptor (beta chain) is described in this entry. Its antigen is unidentified. The sample comes from a study of cytomegalovirus exposure and HLA in healthy donors. Produced via immunoSEQ multiplex PCR; TCRdb's table is partial and in-frame only. The table includes 200,000 to 250,000 clones, approximately 84% detected once. V was trimmed by 3 bases and J by 5 bases, leaving 17 bases between them. The CDR3 is 15 amino acids. Germline loops: CDR1 SGHRS, CDR2 YFSETQ. Findings of the study overall: A subsequent analysis found that TCR clusters from the first cohort also tended to co-occur in the approximately 130 validation repertoires, with less than 95% of cluster scores above 0. A few CMV-associated chains were confirmed in vitro to be specific for CMV antigens. The majority of TCR sequences were rare, yet some public TCRs appeared in many donors.

Specimen: PBMCs. The sequence derives from a man between 18 and 29 years old in good health and CMV-seropositive. V gene TRBV5-1 combines with J gene TRBJ2-5; D gene unclear. CDR3 protein: CASSSLASAEETQYF. For the CDR3, the DNA is TGCGCCAGCAGCTCCCTGGCGAGCGCGGAGGAGACCCAGTACTTC.